This TCR beta chain came from a study of immune cell composition in non-small cell lung cancer. Whole-study results and caveats: About 80% of squamous and roughly 34% of adenocarcinoma cases had tumour-associated clones >0.5%.

Normal lung was taken at the farthest possible site, at least 3 cm from tumour. Method: immunoSEQ multiplex PCR; TCRdb's copy keeps in-frame clones and lacks some. Of 5,000 to 7,000 clones listed, roughly 80% are singletons. With 1 base removed from V and 0 bases from J, the gap between germline ends came to 7 bases. CDR1 and CDR2 (germline): LNHDA, SQIVND (reference sequence). The CDR3 extends over 16 amino acids. This clone occurred a few times. What it binds is unknown. The TCR comes from a human donor with non-small cell lung cancer. The material sequenced was non-adjacent lung tissue. J is TRBJ2-6 and V is TRBV19; D is uncertain. Here the CDR3 reads CASSIVQNSGANVLTF. For the CDR3, the DNA is TGTGCCAGTAGTATAGTCCAGAACTCTGGGGCCAACGTCCTGACTTTC.